This TCR beta chain comes out of a study of blood T cell repertoires in COVID-19. Across the study: COVID-19 samples, acute and convalescent, were from the United States, Italy and Spain.

Germline V gene lookup returns CDR1 PRHDT and CDR2 FYEKMQ (reference sequence). The CDR3 has 15 residues. The V and J ends lost 0 bases and 4 bases respectively, with 9 bases between them. Per the original data handling: For nucleated cells, counts were estimated from reference gene primer amplification. Repertoires were generated with immunoSEQ multiplex PCR, while TCRdb's copy carries only in-frame clones and drops some. V, J and clone size were drawn from that table, and D and trimming were deduced from the DNA. This table holds 80,000 to 95,000 clones, over 80% found once. Sequenced material: peripheral blood. The clonotype was recovered from a woman over 75 with active or convalescent COVID-19. The chain combines TRBV13 with TRBJ1-4; weak D call: TRBD1 (5 bases). The CDR3 loop reads CASSLGGLGNEKLFF. The CDR3 coding sequence is TGTGCCAGCAGCTTAGGGGGGCTTGGTAATGAAAAACTGTTTTTT.